This T cell receptor beta chain stems from a study of blood T cell repertoires in COVID-19 (dated by TCRdb to 2020 to 2021). Background on the whole study: Collaborator samples came from the United States, Italy and Spain and covered acute and convalescent phases of COVID-19. The material from the prospective study consisted of cDNA or gDNA derived from T cells, B-cell-depleted T cells, or PBMCs. The dataset comprised deeply sampled blood TCRbeta repertoires from subjects exposed to, actively infected with, or recovered from COVID-19. The repertoires were released in a freely available public database intended as a resource for research on the immune response to SARS-CoV-2. The samples were drawn from the first 160 participants of the ongoing ImmuneRACE study and from about 1,200 subjects provided by 6 global collaborators. The sample metadata nearly always contained a de-identified subject ID, COVID-19 status, age in years and sex. Where available, HLA class I and class II types were obtained from metadata supplied by the sample provider rather than from assay-based typing. On the study overall, not on this receptor specifically: Clinical and demographic metadata were provided uncurated, with the amount varying by source and participant.

Participants in the prospective study were aged roughly 18 to 100 years, lived in 24 United States geographic areas, and enrolled through a virtual design. To assign participants to cohorts, the prospective study relied on clinical history that participants themselves reported in a screening survey and a study questionnaire. Recovered participants in ImmuneRACE Cohort 3 were defined by two consecutive negative NP/OP PCR tests, clearance by a healthcare professional, or resolution of symptoms. Mobile phlebotomists in the prospective study collected whole blood, serum and a nasopharyngeal or oropharyngeal swab from every participant. Over a roughly 2-month period, participants in the prospective study had the option of providing additional blood draws and questionnaires. Prospective study blood samples were shipped either frozen or at room temperature before DNA extraction. Trimming removed 3 bases from V and 5 bases from J; the gene matches leave 12 bases unexplained. Inclusive of the bounding cysteine and phenylalanine, the CDR3 is 18 residues long. Kept here is only the CDR3 DNA, which spans 54 bases and is read in frame from base 1. The germline V gene specifies MGHRA as CDR1 and YSYEKL as CDR2.

On this clone itself: What antigen it recognizes has not been identified. It has no much larger one-base neighbor in the sample; base qualities were not kept.

TCRbeta CDR3 regions were amplified from genomic DNA using the immunoSEQ Assay, a bias-controlled multiplex PCR. The original methods were these. The number of nucleated cells in each sample was estimated by amplification of reference gene primers within the assay. To quantify the absolute abundance of each unique TCRbeta CDR3 rearrangement, sequence reads were collapsed and filtered. For each sample, productive Simpson clonality was calculated as the square root of Simpson's diversity index over productive rearrangements. TCRdb mirrors the immuneACCESS table, restricted to in-frame sequences. Some clones are absent from its copies; in checked studies, under half trace to an unresolved V gene, and the reason for the others is unknown. V, J and clone size derive from that table, while D and trimming were established from the DNA sequence. For this sample the table gives about 300,000 clones, of which 70% to 90% were detected only once. The top ten constitute approximately 5% of the sample.

The specimen sequenced was PBMCs or T cells enriched from blood (not recorded which). The source is a woman aged 30 to 39 who had recovered from COVID-19. This receptor chain uses TRBV4-1 and TRBJ2-1, with TRBD2 matching 11 junction bases. The sequenced DNA is TGCGCCAGCAGCCAGGACGGACTAGCGGGTCCCCCTCACAATGAGCAGTTCTTC. Translation gives CASSQDGLAGPPHNEQFF.